The 15 T cell receptor beta chains given below trace back to one sample, sequenced in a study of blood T cells in healthy people across ages (dated by TCRdb to between 2015 and 2016). The library came from 5' RACE. The second PCR ran for roughly 7 to 11 cycles and used a J-beta primer mix along with a sample-barcoded 5' primer. TCRdb passed the public sequencing reads through fastp at Q25 and MiXCR, retaining productive beta sequences. Rows merge per CDR3 protein into single entries with the most common DNA and genes. This sample lists 1,800,000 or so distinct CDR3 sequences; about two fifths were detected once. Around 23% of the sample belongs to the ten largest clones. The source material was blood. Source of these receptors: a human donor in good health.

V is TRBV6-5 and J is TRBJ2-3; D tentatively fits TRBD1 or TRBD2 (5 bases each). Trimming removed 6 bases at V and 2 bases at J, with 12 bases between. The CDR3 consists of 14 residues. From germline, CDR1 is MNHEY and CDR2 SVGAGI. CDR3 coding DNA: TGTGCCAGCAGACGGGACCAAAACACAGATACGCAGTATTTT. Its translation: CASRRDQNTDTQYF.

This sequence joins TRBV25-1 and TRBJ2-3, with unresolved D. The CDR3 totals 15 residues. Germline loops: CDR1 MGHDK, CDR2 SYGVNS. Between the trimmed V and J ends, which lost 0 bases and 2 bases, there was a span of 9 bases. CDR3 region: CASSEYFPFTDTQYF. The CDR3 DNA is TGTGCCAGCAGTGAATACTTCCCGTTCACAGATACGCAGTATTTT.

V gene TRBV10-3 combines with J gene TRBJ2-1; 8 bases align to TRBD2. Germline-derived CDR1 and CDR2 are ENHRY and SYGVKD. The CDR3 runs to 12 residues. V was clipped by 8 bases and J by 9 bases; unmatched bases: 6. CDR3 region: CAIGQRGSEQFF. For the CDR3, the DNA is TGTGCCATCGGGCAGCGGGGGAGTGAGCAGTTCTTC.

Concerning this clonotype itself: Sequence at one end of the junction differs from germline and may be a read error. This chain uses TRBV29-1 with TRBJ2-3; no firm D call. This CDR3 has 14 amino acids. The germline V gene has CDR1 SQVTM and CDR2 ANQGSEA. This chain's CDR3 is CSVPSVGRTVTQYF. CDR3 bases: TGCAGCGTGCCCTCGGTAGGACGCACAGTTACGCAGTATTTT.

This clonotype has only a few counts. The chain couples TRBV5-1 to TRBJ2-1; 16 positions match TRBD2. Germline V gene data show CDR1 as SGHRS and CDR2 as YFSETQ. CDR3 size: 17 residues. The ends lost 4 bases at V and 3 bases at J; junction bases unmatched: 4. The DNA for the CDR3 is TGCGCCAGCAGCATGGGACTAGCGGGGGGGAACTACAATGAGCAGTTCTTC. Residues: CASSMGLAGGNYNEQFF.

V is TRBV9 and J is TRBJ1-3; D unresolved. This CDR3 spans 14 amino acids. The V end lost 3 bases, the J end lost 0 bases, and 7 bases lay between the germline ends. The germline V gene has CDR1 SGDLS and CDR2 YYNGEE. In DNA form, the CDR3 reads TGTGCCAGCAGCGAGCGCCGCTCTGGAAACACCATATATTTT. Amino acid sequence: CASSERRSGNTIYF.

The chain combines TRBV4-1 with TRBJ2-6; D ambiguous. The CDR3 contains 16 residues. V lost 6 bases to trimming and J lost 0 bases, with 12 bases between them. Germline-derived CDR1 and CDR2 are MGHRA and YSYEKL. As DNA, the CDR3 is TGCGCCAGCAGTTACGATCTGGGCTCTGGGGCCAACGTCCTGACTTTC. Residues: CASSYDLGSGANVLTF.

This clonotype was recorded a few times. J is TRBJ2-3 and V is TRBV12-5, with D perhaps TRBD1 or TRBD2 (5 bases each). Trimming took off 0 bases at V and 2 bases at J, with 15 bases between the two ends. Per germline, CDR1 LGHNT and CDR2 FRNRAP. CDR3 size: 17 residues. The CDR3 DNA is TGTGCTAGTGGTTTGGTAAGATCCAGAGGGGTCACAGATACGCAGTATTTT. It is translated as CASGLVRSRGVTDTQYF.

This clonotype has only a few counts. This rearrangement joins TRBV2 to TRBJ2-1; TRBD2 agrees at 10 bases. This CDR3 spans 15 amino acids. V lost 3 bases to trimming and J lost 7 bases; unmatched junction nucleotides: 6. Germline CDR1 reads SNHLY; CDR2 reads FYNNEI. CDR3 sequence (DNA): TGTGCCAGCAGTGACCGGGGGACTAGCGTAAATGAGCAGTTCTTC. Its translation: CASSDRGTSVNEQFF.

The gene calls are TRBV12-3 or TRBV12-4 and TRBJ1-2; a weak D match, TRBD1 (5 bases). This CDR3 has 13 amino acids. Trimming removed 3 bases at V and 8 bases at J, with 13 bases between. The CDR3 spells CASSFWGDGGYTF. CDR3 coding DNA: TGTGCCAGCAGTTTTTGGGGGGATGGGGGCTACACCTTC.

The V gene is TRBV2, the J gene TRBJ2-4, with a possible D match to TRBD2 (6 bases). V was shortened by 9 bases and J by 7 bases, with 22 bases between the two germline ends. Germline assignment: CDR1 SNHLY and CDR2 FYNNEI. This CDR3 has 15 amino acids. The CDR3 bases are TGTGCCAGGGGGACTGATAAAAGTCAGGAGAACATTCAGTACTTC. It codes for CARGTDKSQENIQYF.

The gene calls are TRBV2 and TRBJ2-1, with D unresolved. This CDR3 spans 13 amino acids. The germline V gene has CDR1 SNHLY and CDR2 FYNNEI. V dropped 5 bases and J dropped 5 bases, with 10 bases sitting between them. CDR3 protein: CASSRTWDNEQFF. The CDR3 DNA follows: TGTGCCAGCAGTCGAACGTGGGACAATGAGCAGTTCTTC.

V and J are TRBV4-3 and TRBJ2-3; D gene ambiguous. Germline V gene lookup returns CDR1 LGHNA and CDR2 YSLEER. Trimming left V 4 bases short and J 0 bases short, with 14 bases between. The length of the CDR3 is 16 residues. CDR3 DNA sequence: TGCGCCAGCAGCCGCTCTACAAGGGCTAGCACAGATACGCAGTATTTT. This translates into CASSRSTRASTDTQYF.

V and J are TRBV10-3 and TRBJ2-3; D not certain. Germline V gives CDR1 ENHRY, CDR2 SYGVKD. The CDR3 covers 12 residues. The germline V and J ends were trimmed by 6 bases and 4 bases, with 8 bases remaining between them. The chain's CDR3 is CAIRLGPDTQYF. The CDR3 bases are TGTGCCATCAGATTAGGACCAGATACGCAGTATTTT.

The table lists this clonotype with a few counts. The genes are TRBV15 and TRBJ2-7; D gene uncertain. V lost 0 bases to trimming and J lost 5 bases, with 8 bases between them. CDR1 and CDR2 from the germline V gene are LNHNV and YYDKDF (reference sequence). This CDR3 region has 13 residues. CDR3 DNA sequence: TGTGCCACCAGCAGAGATCAAGATGACGAGCAGTACTTC. This translates into CATSRDQDDEQYF. The full variable domain, completed using reference TRBV15 and TRBJ2-7, is DAMVIQNPRYQVTQFGKPVTLSCSQTLNHNVMYWYQQKSSQAPKLLFHYYDKDFNNEADTPDNFQSRRPNTSFCFLDIRSPGLGDTAMYLCATSRDQDDEQYFGPGTRLTVT.